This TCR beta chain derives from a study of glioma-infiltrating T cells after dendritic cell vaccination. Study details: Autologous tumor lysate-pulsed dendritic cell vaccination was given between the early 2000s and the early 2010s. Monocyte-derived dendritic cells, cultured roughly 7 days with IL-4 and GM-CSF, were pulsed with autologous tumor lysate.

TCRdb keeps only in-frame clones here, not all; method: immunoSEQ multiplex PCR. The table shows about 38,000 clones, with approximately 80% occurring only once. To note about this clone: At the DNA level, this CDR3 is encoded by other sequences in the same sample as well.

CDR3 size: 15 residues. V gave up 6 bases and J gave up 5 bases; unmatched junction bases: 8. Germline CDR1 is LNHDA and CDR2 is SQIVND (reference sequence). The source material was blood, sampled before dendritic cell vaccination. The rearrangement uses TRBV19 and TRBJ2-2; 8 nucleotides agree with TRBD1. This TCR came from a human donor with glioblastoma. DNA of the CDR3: TGTGCCAGTAGCCGGCAGGGGGCCACGACCGGGGAGCTGTTTTTT. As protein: CASSRQGATTGELFF.